Here is one T cell receptor beta chain with its context. The CDR3 has 13 amino acids. Trimming removed 5 bases at V and 5 bases at J, with 7 bases between. Germline V CDR1 and CDR2: SEHNR, FQNEAQ (reference sequence). In the study's own analysis: Amplification of reference gene primers was used by the study to estimate nucleated cell counts. TCRdb's copy holds only in-frame clones and misses some; the assay was immunoSEQ multiplex PCR. That table supplies the V and J calls and clone size; D and trimming were determined from the DNA. Among over 150,000 clones, roughly 87% were seen once, and the ten largest hold 3% to 4%. This entry is derived from a study of blood T cell repertoires in COVID-19. At the level of the study: Specimens from acute and convalescent COVID-19 originated in the United States, Italy and Spain.

Sequenced input: peripheral blood. This receptor was obtained from a woman aged 60 to 75 who had recovered from COVID-19. The chain combines TRBV7-9 with TRBJ1-6; D is unclear. CDR3 protein: CASSKRDNSPLHF. The CDR3 DNA reads TGTGCCAGCAGCAAACGGGATAATTCACCCCTCCACTTT.